The 24 T cell receptor beta chains below come from one sample, sequenced in a study of T cells in localized non-small cell lung cancer. Method: immunoSEQ multiplex PCR; TCRdb's copy keeps in-frame clones and lacks some. The profile shows about 21,000 clones, 88% of them singletons. The sample here was peripheral blood mononuclear cells, taken before any cancer treatment. These receptors all stem from a male donor aged 60 or over with stage II lung adenocarcinoma.

The chain has TRBV28 and TRBJ2-7; D is unresolved. This CDR3 spans 15 amino acids. CDR1 is MDHEN, CDR2 SYDVKM, per germline. The V and J ends lost 5 bases and 4 bases respectively, with 18 bases between them. CDR3: CASSTQQRRRYEQYF. CDR3 in DNA: TGTGCCAGCAGTACTCAACAGCGACGACGGTACGAGCAGTACTTC.

The rearrangement uses TRBV7-9 and TRBJ1-1; possible D gene TRBD1, 6 bases. Germline V gene lookup returns CDR1 SEHNR and CDR2 FQNEAQ (reference sequence). V lost 5 bases to trimming and J lost 3 bases, with 25 bases between them. The CDR3 is 18 amino acids. CDR3: CASSPQARFTGRDTEAFF. In DNA form, the CDR3 reads TGTGCCAGCAGCCCACAGGCGAGGTTTACAGGGCGAGACACTGAAGCTTTCTTT. The variable domain in full, with the rest retrieved from reference TRBV7-9 and TRBJ1-1, is DTGVSQNPRHKITKRGQNVTFRCDPISEHNRLYWYRQTLGQGPEFLTYFQNEAQLEKSRLLSDRFSAERPKGSFSTLEIQRTEQGDSAMYLCASSPQARFTGRDTEAFFGQGTRLTVV.

The chain combines TRBV6-5 with TRBJ1-2; D is ambiguous. The V gene's germline CDR1 is MNHEY and CDR2 SVGAGI. This CDR3 is built from 12 residues. Trimming removed 6 bases from V and 4 bases from J, with 9 bases in between. CDR3 sequence reads: CASSRGFYGYTF. Written as DNA, the CDR3 is TGTGCCAGCAGCAGAGGTTTCTATGGCTACACCTTC.

The DNA for the CDR3 is TGTGCCAGCTCCTATCCGGGAGGGACAGATACGCAGTATTTT. It yields the protein CASSYPGGTDTQYF. The genes are TRBV18 and TRBJ2-3, with TRBD2 matching over 8 bases. Unmatched junction bases numbered 5, after V lost 6 bases and J lost 3 bases. CDR1 KGHSH and CDR2 LQKENI come from the germline V gene. The CDR3 spans 14 residues.

The chain is built from TRBV7-2 and TRBJ2-5; no clear D. Trimming cost V 5 bases and J 9 bases, with 16 bases left between them. Germline V gene lookup returns CDR1 SGHTA and CDR2 FQGNSA. The CDR3 loop spans 13 amino acids. CDR3 region: CASSPQSVVAQYF. CDR3 sequence (DNA): TGTGCCAGCAGCCCACAATCAGTGGTAGCCCAGTACTTC.

V gene TRBV18 combines with J gene TRBJ2-5; 11 bases are a match to TRBD1. Germline CDR1 KGHSH, CDR2 LQKENI. V lost 3 bases and J lost 5; bases outside the gene matches: 5. The CDR3 has 15 residues. CDR3 nucleotides: TGTGCCAGCTCACCTGGGACAGGGGGTCGGGAGACCCAGTACTTC. Protein: CASSPGTGGRETQYF.

To note about this clone: One end of the junction is discordant with germline, which a read error may explain. V and J are TRBV5-6 and TRBJ2-5; D is unclear. CDR3 length: 12 amino acids. CDR1 and CDR2 (germline): SGHDT, YYEEEE. In DNA, the CDR3 is TGTGCCAGCAGTTTGGGCCGAGGGACCCAGTACTTC. Its protein product is CASSLGRGTQYF.

J is TRBJ2-2 and V is TRBV19, with 11 bases matching TRBD2. Unmatched junction bases numbered 7, after V lost 7 bases and J lost 6 bases. The CDR3 is made up of 15 amino acids. Germline CDR1 and CDR2: LNHDA and SQIVND (reference sequence). The CDR3 DNA reads as TGTGCCAGTACCCTTAGCGGGAGGGCGGCCGGGGAGCTGTTTTTT. It translates to CASTLSGRAAGELFF.

The chain links TRBV5-1 to TRBJ1-6; D not certain. The CDR3 covers 16 residues. Per germline, CDR1 SGHRS and CDR2 YFSETQ. V lost 1 base and J lost 1, with 9 bases in between. The CDR3 sequence: CASSLWTVSYNSPLHF. The CDR3, as DNA: TGCGCCAGCAGCTTGTGGACTGTATCCTATAATTCACCCCTCCACTTT.

The chain uses TRBV4-2 and TRBJ1-1, with D uncertain. Germline V gene sequence: CDR1 LGHNA, CDR2 YNFKEQ. Between the trimmed V and J ends, which lost 0 bases and 1 base, there was a span of 6 bases. The CDR3 contains 14 residues. This chain's CDR3 is CASSQDPANTEAFF. CDR3 coding DNA: TGTGCCAGCAGCCAAGATCCTGCGAACACTGAAGCTTTCTTT.

This clone has a single count. V usage is TRBV18 and J usage is TRBJ2-7, with 7 bases that match TRBD2. The CDR3 has 14 amino acids. Germline V lookup: CDR1 KGHSH, CDR2 LQKENI. Germline trimming cut 3 bases from V and 6 bases from J; bases unmatched to any gene: 8. In DNA, the CDR3 is TGTGCCAGCTCACCGTCGGGACTAACTGCCGAGCAGTACTTC. Protein product: CASSPSGLTAEQYF.

The V and J genes are TRBV5-1 and TRBJ2-2; D not resolved. The CDR3 is 15 residues long. V gave up 4 bases and J gave up 4 bases, with 14 bases separating them. The germline V gene encodes CDR1 SGHRS and CDR2 YFSETQ. As DNA, the CDR3 is TGCGCCAGCAGCCTCGTTCGAGTGCTCACCGGGGAGCTGTTTTTT. Translating gives CASSLVRVLTGELFF.

V usage is TRBV5-4 and J usage is TRBJ2-2; 7 bases fit TRBD1. V shed 4 bases, J shed 7 bases, and the junction held 7 bases outside the gene matches. The germline gives CDR1 SGHNT, CDR2 YYREEE (reference sequence). The CDR3 length is 14 residues. This CDR3 reads CASSLSDRRGELFF. As DNA, the CDR3 is TGTGCCAGCAGCCTCTCGGACAGGCGCGGGGAGCTGTTTTTT. Full variable domain (remainder filled in from reference TRBV5-4 and TRBJ2-2): ETGVTQSPTHLIKTRGQQVTLRCSSQSGHNTVSWYQQALGQGPQFIFQYYREEENGRGNFPPRFSGLQFPNYSSELNVNALELDDSALYLCASSLSDRRGELFFGEGSRLTVL.

The chain employs TRBV7-9 and TRBJ1-4, with a tentative D call TRBD1 (5 bases). The CDR3 is 14 residues long. Germline CDR1 and CDR2: SEHNR and FQNEAQ (reference sequence). The germline V and J ends were trimmed by 3 bases and 11 bases, with 16 bases remaining between them. DNA for the CDR3: TGTGCCAGCAGCTTTACAGGACCGGAATCGAAACTGTTTTTT. This gives the protein CASSFTGPESKLFF.

The chain employs TRBV5-4 and TRBJ2-5; 14 bases line up with TRBD2. V shed 2 bases and J 5 bases; nucleotides not matched to a gene: 5. CDR1 SGHNT and CDR2 YYREEE come from the germline V gene (reference sequence). The CDR3 is 16 amino acids. The CDR3: CASSFGTSGSDETQYF. CDR3 DNA: TGTGCCAGCAGCTTCGGGACTAGCGGGAGTGACGAGACCCAGTACTTC.

The V and J genes are TRBV11-3 and TRBJ2-3; D is unresolved. Germline-derived CDR1 and CDR2 are SGHNT and YENEEA. The CDR3 consists of 16 residues. Trimming removed 2 bases at V and 1 base at J, with 13 bases between. CDR3 sequence: CASSLSGQGRTDTQYF. The CDR3 coding sequence is TGTGCCAGCAGCTTATCGGGCCAAGGGCGCACAGATACGCAGTATTTT. The variable domain in full, completed from reference TRBV11-3 and TRBJ2-3, reads EAGVVQSPRYKIIEKKQPVAFWCNPISGHNTLYWYLQNLGQGPELLIRYENEEAVDDSQLPKDRFSAERLKGVDSTLKIQPAELGDSAVYLCASSLSGQGRTDTQYFGPGTRLTVL.

The rearrangement uses TRBV6-4 and TRBJ2-1; no clear D. The CDR3 length is 16 residues. CDR1 and CDR2 (germline): MRHNA, SNTAGT. Between the trimmed V and J ends, which lost 0 bases and 0 bases, there was a span of 9 bases. CDR3 residues: CASSDSAVSSYNEQFF. Here the CDR3 DNA reads TGTGCCAGCAGTGACTCTGCGGTTAGCTCCTACAATGAGCAGTTCTTC.

J is TRBJ2-2 and V is TRBV2; D call uncertain. The CDR3 sequence is 14 residues long. V was cut by 2 bases and J by 3 bases, with 7 bases left in between. Germline CDR1 reads SNHLY; CDR2 reads FYNNEI. The CDR3 DNA reads TGTGCCAGCAGTGAAAACTCCTACACCGGGGAGCTGTTTTTT. Translation: CASSENSYTGELFF.

This clone came up once. The chain couples TRBV27 to TRBJ2-5, with TRBD1 matching 9 bases. This CDR3 spans 16 amino acids. The junction had 10 bases not matched to a gene; V was cut back by 7 bases and J by 1 base. CDR1 is MNHEY, CDR2 SMNVEV, per germline (reference sequence). The CDR3: CASTSPGTGLQETQYF. The CDR3 bases are TGTGCCAGCACCTCGCCGGGGACAGGGCTCCAAGAGACCCAGTACTTC.

With regard to this clone: The sample carries other DNA sequences with the same CDR3. The chain couples TRBV28 to TRBJ2-7, with D hard to call. The germline V gene encodes CDR1 MDHEN and CDR2 SYDVKM. V shed 3 bases and J shed 3 bases, with 6 bases lying between them. This CDR3 has 12 residues. This CDR3 reads CASSFQNYEQYF. The CDR3 DNA sequence: TGTGCCAGCAGTTTCCAGAACTACGAGCAGTACTTC. The full variable domain, rest sourced from reference TRBV28 and TRBJ2-7, is DVKVTQSSRYLVKRTGEKVFLECVQDMDHENMFWYRQDPGLGLRLIYFSYDVKMKEKGDIPEGYSVSREKKERFSLILESASTNQTSMYLCASSFQNYEQYFGPGTRLTVT.

The CDR3 nucleotides read TGTGCCAGCAGCTTGGCTGGTTCCGGCTACAATGAGCAGTTCTTC. Translation gives CASSLAGSGYNEQFF. The V and J genes are TRBV7-9 and TRBJ2-1, with D unclear. The ends were cut back, 3 bases at V and 3 bases at J, with 12 bases in the middle. This CDR3 has 15 residues. From germline, CDR1 is SEHNR and CDR2 FQNEAQ (reference sequence).

This chain uses TRBV5-1 with TRBJ2-1; D remains unclear. The length of the CDR3 is 14 residues. Trimming left V 0 bases short and J 12 bases short, with 16 bases between. CDR1 SGHRS and CDR2 YFSETQ come from the germline V gene. In nucleotides, the CDR3 is TGCGCCAGCAGCTTGGCCCCTGGTACCGGGCCGCAGTTCTTC. Protein: CASSLAPGTGPQFF.

V and J are TRBV9 and TRBJ2-4, with 13 nucleotides matching TRBD2. CDR3 length equals 17 residues. Per germline, CDR1 SGDLS and CDR2 YYNGEE. With V trimmed by 2 bases and J by 9 bases, 11 bases remained unmatched. The CDR3 region is CASSVGTSGTLTSIQYF. CDR3 coding DNA: TGTGCCAGCAGCGTGGGGACTAGCGGGACCCTAACGAGCATTCAGTACTTC.

The gene calls are TRBV6-5 and TRBJ2-7; a possible D gene is TRBD2 (7 bases). The CDR3 extends over 15 amino acids. The V and J ends lost 4 bases and 4 bases respectively, with 17 bases between them. From germline, CDR1 is MNHEY and CDR2 SVGAGI. The CDR3 DNA follows: TGTGCCAGCAGTTCATCTTGGGGGGGCGCGTACGAGCAGTACTTC. As protein: CASSSSWGGAYEQYF.